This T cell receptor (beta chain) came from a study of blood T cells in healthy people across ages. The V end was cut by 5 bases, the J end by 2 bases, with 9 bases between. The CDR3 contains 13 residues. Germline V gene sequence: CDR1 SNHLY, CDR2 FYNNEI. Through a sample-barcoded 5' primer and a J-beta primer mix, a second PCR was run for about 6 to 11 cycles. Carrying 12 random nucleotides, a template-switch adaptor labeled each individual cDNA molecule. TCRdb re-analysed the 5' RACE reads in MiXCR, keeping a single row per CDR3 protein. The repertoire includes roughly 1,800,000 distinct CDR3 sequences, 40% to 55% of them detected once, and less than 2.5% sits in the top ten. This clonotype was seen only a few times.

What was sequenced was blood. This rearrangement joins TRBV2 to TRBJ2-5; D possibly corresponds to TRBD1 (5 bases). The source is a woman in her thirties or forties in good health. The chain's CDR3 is CASSRQQQETQYF. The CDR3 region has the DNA TGTGCCAGCAGTCGACAGCAACAAGAGACCCAGTACTTC.